The clone carrying this T cell receptor beta chain was picked up one time. Its antigen remains unidentified. The sample originates from a study of shared clonotypes between healthy human individuals. Study observations and caveats: Though the depth was large, rarefaction showed that sorted-subset sequencing was incomplete. Between several donors, naive CD4 clonotypes were shared at a level of approximately 5%.

Here immunoSEQ multiplex PCR was the method, and the copy in TCRdb shows in-frame clones only, minus some. The data contain more than 850,000 clones, 78% of them singletons. The sequence came from a man younger than 35 in good health. Some clones in this sample may be carry-over from other donors' samples. The sequencing input was memory CD4+ T cells from PBMCs. Subset reported: CD45RA-negative fraction.

This CDR3 is CASSLRQSPTIEQFF. The CDR3 region has the DNA TGTGCCAGCAGCCTCCGACAGAGTCCTACAATAGAGCAGTTCTTC. This chain connects TRBV7-2 to TRBJ2-1; possibly TRBD1 for D (5 bases). The V end lost 5 bases, the J end lost 10 bases, and 21 bases lay between the germline ends. Germline values: CDR1 SGHTA, CDR2 FQGNSA. This CDR3 has 15 amino acids.